This T cell receptor beta chain comes out of a study of blood T cell repertoires in COVID-19. Across the whole study: Researchers got acute and convalescent COVID-19 samples from the United States, Italy and Spain. Sources were T cells, B-cell-depleted T cells, or PBMCs; the material itself was cDNA or gDNA.

The germline V gene has CDR1 SGHNT and CDR2 YENEEA. This CDR3 is built from 17 residues. Trimming took off 0 bases at V and 2 bases at J, with 15 bases between the two ends. As processed by the authors: Using reference gene primer amplification, nucleated cell counts were estimated. TCRdb keeps only in-frame clones here, not all; method: immunoSEQ multiplex PCR. From that table come the V and J calls and clone size; the DNA was used to work out D and trimming. The table includes under 350,000 clones, 90% detected once. Participants' reported clinical history set cohort assignment. The TCR originated in a man in his 60s who had recovered from COVID-19. Material: PBMCs or T cells enriched from blood (not recorded which). This chain uses TRBV11-3 with TRBJ2-3; D ambiguous. The CDR3: CASSLDRLERFTDTQYF. The CDR3, as DNA: TGTGCCAGCAGCTTAGATAGACTCGAGAGGTTCACAGATACGCAGTATTTT.